Listed here is a single TCR beta chain. Its antigen is not identified. TCRdb redid the calling of the 5' RACE reads with MiXCR, one entry per CDR3 protein. The data show 1,800,000 or so distinct CDR3 sequences, less than 35% seen once. This record belongs to a study of identical twins. Trimming stripped 4 bases from V and 0 bases from J, with 9 bases between. Germline CDR1 and CDR2: MNHNS and SASEGT. The CDR3 runs 14 residues. Study conclusions and caveats: Models, which agreed with sharing between unrelated individuals, nonetheless underestimated the out-of-frame TCR alpha sharing seen in monozygotic twins. Less excess twin sharing appeared in beta out-of-frame sequences.

Sequences were obtained from cord blood. The gene calls are TRBV6-1 and TRBJ1-1; the D is unclear. This TCR derives from a newborn girl in good health. CDR3 coding DNA: TGTGCCAGCAGTGGACCCGGGGTGAACACTGAAGCTTTCTTT. Its protein is CASSGPGVNTEAFF.